This T cell receptor (beta chain) was found in a study of Graves' ophthalmopathy and Graves' hyperthyroidism. Study observations and caveats: With around 69% sensitivity and about 74% specificity, the model predicted ophthalmopathy progression.

With regard to this clonotype: Its antigen is unidentified.

New diagnoses, under 2 months' duration, and ages 18 to 65 characterized the hyperthyroidism patients. Investigators amplified TCR beta CDR3 regions from RNA transcripts. HTBI primers were employed in first-round RT-PCR, then a second-round multiplex PCR followed. TCRdb re-called the multiplex PCR reads through MiXCR, storing one row per CDR3 protein. This sample has around 590,000 distinct CDR3 sequences, with roughly 40% found just once. The CDR3 runs 15 residues. Trimming shortened V by 6 bases and J by 3 bases, and 15 bases separated the two germline ends. Sequences were obtained from peripheral blood or thyroid tissue (not recorded which). This TCR was sampled from an adult man with Graves' hyperthyroidism. The chain links TRBV12-3 or TRBV12-4 to TRBJ1-5; TRBD1 might be the D (6 bases). The CDR3 DNA follows: TGTGCCAGCAGAAAACCGACAGGCTACAATCAGCCCCAGCATTTT. Translating it yields CASRKPTGYNQPQHF.